Presented here are 21 T cell receptor beta chains from one specimen sequenced in a study of T-cell reconstitution after alpha-beta-depleted transplantation in children (dated by TCRdb to about 2016). The receptor library was made with PCR. The run used an Illumina HiSeq 2500. TCR libraries were prepared with molecular barcoding, using unique molecular identifiers to normalize TCRbeta repertoire quantification. TCRdb applied fastp at Q25 and MiXCR to the public reads, then kept only in-frame beta chains. CDR3 protein duplicates are merged, each entry listing the most common genes and DNA. The sample includes some 500,000 distinct CDR3 sequences, with 32% observed a single time. The biggest ten clones account for around 2.5% of the sample. The material sequenced was PBMCs from the stem cell graft donor, taken from the stem cell graft. The source is a human donor who donated a stem cell graft to a child with aplastic anemia.

This clonotype occurred a few times. CDR3 sequence: CATSRVEDPTGELFF. CDR3 coding DNA: TGTGCCACCAGCCGCGTTGAGGATCCCACCGGGGAGCTGTTTTTT. This chain joins TRBV24-1 and TRBJ2-2; D is undetermined. V lost 7 bases and J lost 4, with 15 bases in between. Germline assignment: CDR1 KGHDR and CDR2 SFDVKD. CDR3 length equals 15 residues.

Only a few counts were recorded for this clonotype. The V call is TRBV5-4, the J call TRBJ2-7, with D perhaps TRBD1 (6 bases). This CDR3 comprises 14 residues. The V and J ends lost 5 bases and 1 base respectively, with 13 bases between them. The germline V gene has CDR1 SGHNT and CDR2 YYREEE (reference sequence). The CDR3 DNA reads TGTGCCAGCAGTTTCGACAGGCGTTCCTACGAGCAGTACTTC. Translation: CASSFDRRSYEQYF.

This clonotype was seen only a few times. This chain links TRBV9 with TRBJ2-3, with D unresolved. Germline values: CDR1 SGDLS, CDR2 YYNGEE. Trimming removed 3 bases at V and 3 bases at J, with 8 bases between. This CDR3 comprises 13 residues. The CDR3 nucleotides read TGTGCCAGCAGCGCGTGGAGTACAGATACGCAGTATTTT. Residues: CASSAWSTDTQYF. The entire variable domain, with the rest obtained from reference TRBV9 and TRBJ2-3, is as follows: DSGVTQTPKHLITATGQRVTLRCSPRSGDLSVYWYQQSLDQGLQFLIQYYNGEERAKGNILERFSAQQFPDLHSELNLSSLELGDSALYFCASSAWSTDTQYFGPGTRLTVL.

In its sample, this clonotype was seen a few times. The chain has TRBV18 and TRBJ1-2; 9 nucleotides line up with TRBD1. Germline V gene lookup returns CDR1 KGHSH and CDR2 LQKENI. The V segment lost 4 bases and the J segment 6 bases; nucleotides outside the gene matches: 6. CDR3 length: 14 amino acids. The CDR3, as DNA: TGTGCCAGCTCACGGACCGGGACAGGGAATGGCTACACCTTC. As protein: CASSRTGTGNGYTF. Supplemented by reference TRBV18 and TRBJ1-2, the full variable domain reads NAGVMQNPRHLVRRRGQEARLRCSPMKGHSHVYWYRQLPEEGLKFMVYLQKENIIDESGMPKERFSAEFPKEGPSILRIQQVVRGDSAAYFCASSRTGTGNGYTFGSGTRLTVV.

The DNA for the CDR3 is TGTGCCAGCAGTTCGTGGGCAGGATTCACTGAAGCTTTCTTT. This gives the protein CASSSWAGFTEAFF. The J gene is TRBJ1-1, the V gene TRBV12-3 or TRBV12-4; D remains ambiguous. The CDR3 is made up of 14 amino acids. V was cut by 4 bases and J by 4 bases, with 13 bases left in between.

A few counts support this clonotype. This rearrangement joins TRBV9 to TRBJ2-2; 9 positions agree with TRBD1. Germline trimming cut 2 bases from V and 4 bases from J; bases unmatched to any gene: 12. The CDR3 extends over 18 amino acids. The germline V gene has CDR1 SGDLS and CDR2 YYNGEE. CDR3 region: CASSVPLTGTGSTGELFF. The CDR3 coding sequence is TGTGCCAGCAGCGTCCCTCTAACCGGGACAGGGTCCACCGGGGAGCTGTTTTTT.

This clonotype was counted only a few times. This chain links TRBV29-1 with TRBJ1-1, with 7 bases lining up with TRBD1. CDR1 and CDR2 (germline): SQVTM, ANQGSEA. This CDR3 is 12 amino acids long. Trimming took 4 bases from V and 6 from J; bases not matched to a gene: 5. In DNA, the CDR3 is TGCAGCGTTGCCAGGGGGAATTCTGAAGCTTTCTTT. This codes for CSVARGNSEAFF.

This clonotype was recorded once. V usage is TRBV5-1 and J usage is TRBJ2-3; D possibly corresponds to TRBD2 (6 bases). Germline V gives CDR1 SGHRS, CDR2 YFSETQ. The ends were cut back, 0 bases at V and 2 bases at J, with 13 bases in the middle. This CDR3 contains 16 residues. In DNA, the CDR3 is TGCGCCAGCAGCTTGGCTCTAGCGACCGACACAGATACGCAGTATTTT. It yields the protein CASSLALATDTDTQYF.

The gene calls are TRBV30 and TRBJ2-7; no firm D call. The V gene lost 7 bases and the J gene lost 0 bases, with 7 bases spanning the gap. CDR1 and CDR2 from the germline V gene are GTSNPN and SVGIG (reference sequence). The CDR3 is 11 amino acids. As DNA, the CDR3 is TGTGCCTCTCAGGACTCCTACGAGCAGTACTTC. Protein product: CASQDSYEQYF.

This clonotype appeared a few times. The rearrangement joins TRBV20-1 to TRBJ1-2; 7 bases agree with TRBD1. The germline CDR1 and CDR2 sequences are DFQATT and SNEGSKA (reference sequence). Germline trimming cut 6 bases from V and 5 bases from J; bases unmatched to any gene: 6. The CDR3 has 12 residues. The CDR3, as DNA: TGCAGTGCCCAGGACAGGCCGTATGGCTACACCTTC. Translating gives CSAQDRPYGYTF.

This chain uses TRBV28 with TRBJ2-1; D perhaps matches TRBD1 (5 bases). CDR1 and CDR2 from the germline V gene are MDHEN and SYDVKM. The V end lost 1 base, the J end lost 0 bases, and 10 bases lay between the germline ends. The CDR3 has 16 residues. CDR3 sequence (DNA): TGTGCCAGCAGTTTATATGCAGGGCCCTCCTACAATGAGCAGTTCTTC. Its protein is CASSLYAGPSYNEQFF.

The table lists this clonotype with a count of one. This chain uses TRBV10-3 with TRBJ1-1, with 7 positions matching TRBD1. CDR1 ENHRY and CDR2 SYGVKD come from the germline V gene. This CDR3 has 15 residues. J lost 1 base, V lost 3 bases, and 5 bases had no gene match. The CDR3 bases are TGTGCCATCAGTGATAACAGGGGAAGGAACACTGAAGCTTTCTTT. Protein product: CAISDNRGRNTEAFF.

This clonotype occurred a few times. The V call is TRBV29-1, the J call TRBJ2-1, with no clear D. V lost 7 bases and J lost 3, with 10 bases in between. The CDR3 length is 12 residues. In germline, CDR1 is SQVTM, CDR2 ANQGSEA. Written as DNA, the CDR3 is TGCAGCGACCAGCGAAACTACAATGAGCAGTTCTTC. Protein sequence: CSDQRNYNEQFF.

This clonotype was observed a handful of times. CDR3 sequence reads: CSVEGGGRGAFF. DNA of the CDR3: TGCAGCGTTGAGGGGGGGGGAAGAGGAGCTTTCTTT. The chain recombines TRBV29-1 with TRBJ1-1; perhaps TRBD1 as D (5 bases). The V end lost 3 bases, the J end lost 10 bases, and 15 bases lay between the germline ends. Germline-derived CDR1 and CDR2 are SQVTM and ANQGSEA. The CDR3 runs to 12 residues.

Here the CDR3 reads CASSESGATNQPQHF. The DNA of the CDR3 is TGTGCCAGCAGTGAATCAGGGGCCACCAATCAGCCCCAGCATTTT. The rearrangement links TRBV6-1 to TRBJ1-5, with D maybe TRBD1 (6 bases). CDR3 length: 15 residues. CDR1 and CDR2 (germline): MNHNS, SASEGT. V was shortened by 2 bases and J by 3 bases, with 11 bases between the two germline ends.

This rearrangement joins TRBV18 to TRBJ2-3; TRBD2 matches 7 bases. Germline-derived CDR1 and CDR2 are KGHSH and LQKENI. The CDR3 has 17 amino acids. Trimming removed 0 bases from V and 0 bases from J; junction bases left unmatched: 6. CDR3: CASSPPTGGASTDTQYF. CDR3 DNA sequence: TGTGCCAGCTCACCACCGACGGGGGGAGCCAGCACAGATACGCAGTATTTT.

This clonotype has just a few counts. One end of the junction varies from germline; a read error may be responsible. V is TRBV30 and J is TRBJ2-5, with 8 positions matching TRBD2. The length of the CDR3 is 13 residues. Germline CDR1 GTSNPN, CDR2 SVGIG (reference sequence). CDR3 DNA sequence: TGTGCCTGGAGTGTAGAGGAGAGAGGGACTAGGGGGTTC. It translates to CAWSVEERGTRGF.

The V gene is TRBV27, the J gene TRBJ2-1, with D unclear. V lost 2 bases and J lost 6, with 11 bases in between. CDR3 length: 14 amino acids. From germline, CDR1 is MNHEY and CDR2 SMNVEV (reference sequence). The DNA of the CDR3 is TGTGCCAGCAGTTTAGGTGGCCCTCGCAATGAGCAGTTCTTC. Translation: CASSLGGPRNEQFF.

The V and J genes are TRBV18 and TRBJ2-3; tentative D call: TRBD2 (6 bases). Per germline, CDR1 KGHSH and CDR2 LQKENI. Trimming pared 1 base from V and 8 bases from J, leaving 10 bases between. The CDR3 length is 13 residues. The CDR3 region has the DNA TGTGCCAGCTCACCACGGGAGGTCGGTACGCAGTATTTT. Its translation is CASSPREVGTQYF.

The V and J genes are TRBV28 and TRBJ2-3; D is uncertain. Germline CDR1 is MDHEN and CDR2 is SYDVKM. The CDR3 has 14 residues. Trimming cost V 8 bases and J 0 bases, with 12 bases left between them. This CDR3 is CASFAVASTDTQYF. CDR3 coding DNA: TGTGCCAGCTTTGCGGTAGCTAGCACAGATACGCAGTATTTT.

This clonotype was seen more than once but under ten times. This chain uses TRBV5-1 with TRBJ1-2; the D is unclear. CDR1 and CDR2 from the germline V gene are SGHRS and YFSETQ. V was pared by 3 bases and J by 0 bases, with 9 bases between. The length of the CDR3 is 14 residues. CDR3 in amino acids: CASSSGDTNYGYTF. DNA for the CDR3: TGCGCCAGCAGCTCCGGGGATACTAACTATGGCTACACCTTC.